One T cell receptor beta chain is described in this entry. This sample is part of a study of technical replicates of blood from a few donors. This CDR3 comprises 13 residues. The germline V and J ends were trimmed by 8 bases and 4 bases, with 11 bases remaining between them. Germline-derived CDR1 and CDR2 are MNHEY and SMNVEV (reference sequence). Repertoires were generated with immunoSEQ multiplex PCR, while TCRdb's copy carries only in-frame clones and drops some. This table holds under 85,000 clones, 95% to 97% found once. Sequencing used T cells isolated from PBMCs. The sequence came from a human donor in good health. The chain carries TRBV27 and TRBJ2-2; no definite D call. The DNA of the CDR3 is TGTGCCAGCCAGGTTGTGGGCACCGGGGAGCTGTTTTTT. This sequence encodes CASQVVGTGELFF.